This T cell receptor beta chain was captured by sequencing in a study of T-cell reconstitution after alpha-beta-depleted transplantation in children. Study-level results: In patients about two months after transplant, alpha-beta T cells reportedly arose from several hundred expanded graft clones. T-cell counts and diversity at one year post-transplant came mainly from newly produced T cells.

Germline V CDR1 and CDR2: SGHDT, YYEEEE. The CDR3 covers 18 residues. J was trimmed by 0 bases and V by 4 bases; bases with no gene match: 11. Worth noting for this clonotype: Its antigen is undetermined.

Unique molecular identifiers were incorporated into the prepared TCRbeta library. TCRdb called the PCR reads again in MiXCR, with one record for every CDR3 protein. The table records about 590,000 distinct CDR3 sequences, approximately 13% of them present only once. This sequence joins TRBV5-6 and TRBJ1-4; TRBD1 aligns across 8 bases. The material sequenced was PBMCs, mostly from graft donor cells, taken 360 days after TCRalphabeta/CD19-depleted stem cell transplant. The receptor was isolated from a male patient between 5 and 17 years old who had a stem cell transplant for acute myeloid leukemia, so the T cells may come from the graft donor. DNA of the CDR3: TGTGCCAGCAGCCGGACAGGGTCAGTGTTGGCAACTAATGAAAAACTGTTTTTT. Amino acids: CASSRTGSVLATNEKLFF. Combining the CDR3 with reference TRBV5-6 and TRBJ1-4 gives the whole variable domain DAGVTQSPTHLIKTRGQQVTLRCSPKSGHDTVSWYQQALGQGPQFIFQYYEEEERQRGNFPDRFSGHQFPNYSSELNVNALLLGDSALYLCASSRTGSVLATNEKLFFGSGTQLSVL.